The rows below give T cell receptor beta chains drawn from one sample of a study of T cells after posttransplantation cyclophosphamide. Libraries were prepared by immunoSEQ multiplex PCR; TCRdb keeps only in-frame clonotypes and omits some of them. The sample has some 10,000 clones, none seen only once. The source material was PBMCs, sampled after allogeneic stem cell transplant with posttransplant cyclophosphamide. Every receptor here comes from a female patient aged 40 to 55 who received an allogeneic stem cell transplant from a related donor, was CMV-positive, and had no GVHD. Some T cells may have originated in the graft donor. CDR3s include the opening cysteine and the closing phenylalanine or tryptophan. The D gene is left open where the match is weak. Where a row states a size, it is once, few, many or the class of an expanded clone; other rows omit it.

j_gene	abundance	d_gene	v_gene	CDR3aa	CDR3nt
TRBJ1-5	many	-	TRBV5-4	CASSLAGGNQPQHF	TGTGCCAGCAGCTTGGCAGGGGGCAATCAGCCCCAGCATTTT
TRBJ1-6	many	TRBD1	TRBV7-9	CASSSRVRQGDNSPLHF	TGTGCCAGCAGCTCCCGGGTCCGACAGGGAGATAATTCACCCCTCCACTTT
TRBJ2-7	many	-	TRBV11-3	CASSLTYRAVDEQYF	TGTGCCAGCAGCTTAACCTACAGGGCTGTAGACGAGCAGTACTTC
TRBJ2-7	many	TRBD1	TRBV7-2	CASSLQTGFYEQYF	TGTGCCAGCAGCCTCCAGACAGGGTTTTACGAGCAGTACTTC
TRBJ2-2	many	TRBD1	TRBV6-5	CASSYFTGVAGELFF	TGTGCCAGCAGTTACTTCACAGGGGTGGCAGGGGAGCTGTTTTTT
TRBJ2-7	many	TRBD1	TRBV12-3/TRBV12-4	CASSPRGRSEQYF	TGTGCCAGCAGTCCCAGGGGGCGAAGCGAGCAGTACTTC
TRBJ2-5	-	-	TRBV9	CASSAGLPQETQYF	TGTGCCAGCAGCGCCGGGTTGCCCCAAGAGACCCAGTACTTC
TRBJ2-7	many	TRBD1	TRBV6-5	CASRKPGQGSYEQYF	TGTGCCAGCAGAAAGCCGGGACAGGGGAGTTACGAGCAGTACTTC
TRBJ2-3	many	TRBD2	TRBV9	CASSAAGARWDTQYF	TGTGCCAGCAGCGCAGCGGGGGCCAGGTGGGATACGCAGTATTTT
TRBJ2-5	-	-	TRBV12-3/TRBV12-4	CASSLALQDGARETQYF	TGTGCCAGCAGTTTAGCACTCCAGGATGGGGCGAGGGAGACCCAGTACTTC
TRBJ2-3	many	TRBD1	TRBV5-1	CASSTGGADTQYF	TGCGCCAGTTCGACAGGGGGTGCAGATACGCAGTATTTT
TRBJ2-5	few	-	TRBV6-5	CASTPTWGQETQYF	TGTGCCAGCACTCCGACCTGGGGCCAAGAGACCCAGTACTTC
TRBJ2-7	many	-	TRBV5-1	CASRQGYSEQYF	TGCGCCAGCAGACAGGGTTACAGCGAGCAGTACTTC
TRBJ2-3	many	TRBD2	TRBV7-6	CASSLAILAGGTDTQYF	TGTGCCAGCAGCTTAGCGATCCTAGCGGGGGGGACAGATACGCAGTATTTT
TRBJ2-1	many	-	TRBV4-1	CASSLAGFANEQFF	TGCGCCAGCAGCCTCGCGGGGTTTGCCAATGAGCAGTTCTTC
TRBJ2-7	many	-	TRBV10-3	CAISDFGFGGPKPSYEQYF	TGTGCCATCAGTGACTTTGGCTTTGGCGGCCCAAAGCCCTCCTACGAGCAGTACTTC
TRBJ1-6	many	TRBD1	TRBV5-1	CASGRTGGTPLHF	TGCGCCAGCGGACGAACAGGGGGCACACCCCTCCACTTT
TRBJ1-6	many	TRBD1	TRBV4-3	CASSQSRQGGSPLHF	TGCGCCAGCAGCCAGTCCCGACAGGGCGGATCACCCCTCCACTTT
TRBJ1-1	many	-	TRBV6-2/TRBV6-3	CASSYAGDTEAFF	TGTGCCAGCAGTTATGCGGGGGACACTGAAGCTTTCTTT
TRBJ1-1	many	-	TRBV4-3	CASSQDFRLENTEAFF	TGCGCCAGCAGCCAAGATTTTCGGTTAGAGAACACTGAAGCTTTCTTT
TRBJ1-3	many	TRBD1	TRBV10-3	CAIAEGTAGNTIYF	TGTGCCATCGCCGAGGGGACAGCTGGAAACACCATATATTTT
TRBJ1-1	many	-	TRBV7-2	CASSSKRTGSGTEAFF	TGTGCCAGCAGCTCGAAACGAACAGGGTCGGGCACTGAAGCTTTCTTT
TRBJ2-7	many	TRBD1	TRBV5-8	CASSWDRSYEQYF	TGTGCCAGCAGCTGGGACAGGTCCTACGAGCAGTACTTC
TRBJ2-7	many	TRBD1	TRBV2	CASSAQGFNEQYF	TGTGCCAGCAGTGCACAGGGGTTCAACGAGCAGTACTTC
TRBJ1-1	many	-	TRBV6-5	CASSSLTAEAFF	TGTGCCAGCAGTTCTCTGACAGCCGAAGCTTTCTTT
TRBJ2-4	many	TRBD2	TRBV27	CASSIRTSGGAGENIQYF	TGTGCCAGCAGTATAAGGACTAGCGGGGGGGCCGGGGAAAACATTCAGTACTTC
TRBJ1-5	many	TRBD1	TRBV13	CASSDSTGTGNQPQHF	TGTGCCAGCAGCGACTCGACAGGGACGGGCAATCAGCCCCAGCATTTT
TRBJ2-5	many	-	TRBV14	CASSQVGHYQETQYF	TGTGCCAGCAGCCAAGTGGGACACTACCAAGAGACCCAGTACTTC
TRBJ1-5	many	-	TRBV10-3	CAISQGFSNQPQHF	TGTGCCATTAGTCAGGGATTTAGCAATCAGCCCCAGCATTTT
TRBJ1-1	many	-	TRBV5-1	CASSLTRNTEAFF	TGCGCCAGCAGCTTGACTAGGAACACTGAAGCTTTCTTT
TRBJ2-2	few	TRBD1	TRBV5-5	CASSLVRWGTAEPSTGELFF	TGTGCCAGCAGCTTGGTGCGGTGGGGGACAGCCGAACCGTCGACCGGGGAGCTGTTTTTT
TRBJ2-1	many	TRBD2	TRBV4-2	CASSQPLAGRGEQFF	TGTGCCAGCAGCCAACCTCTAGCGGGCCGGGGTGAGCAGTTCTTC